This is a list of T cell receptor beta chains from one sample in a study of CD8 T cells in Susac syndrome. TCRdb analysed the immunoSEQ multiplex PCR reads with MiXCR anew, one entry per CDR3 protein. The sample includes 170,000 or so distinct CDR3 sequences, roughly 95% of them seen just once. The sequencing sample was made of CD8+ T cells from PBMCs. These receptors were collected from a human donor with multiple sclerosis. The CDR3 runs from the conserved cysteine through the conserved F or W. D genes are given only for firm matches. The size entry is marked missing in some rows and otherwise reads once, few, many or a size class.

size	D	J	V	DNA	CDR3
once	.	TRBJ2-7	TRBV10-3	TGTGCCATCAGTGAGACAGAAGCCGAGCAGTACTTC	CAISETEAEQYF
.	.	TRBJ2-3	TRBV4-2	TGTGCCAGCAGCTATCTGGGGCGTGAGACAGATACGCAGTATTTT	CASSYLGRETDTQYF
.	TRBD1	TRBJ2-7	TRBV15	TGTGCCACCAGCGGGGACAGGTCCTACGAGCAGTACTTC	CATSGDRSYEQYF
.	.	TRBJ2-1	TRBV2	TGTGGGATAACCTTGAACTCCTACAATGAGCAGTTCTTC	CGITLNSYNEQFF
.	TRBD1	TRBJ2-7	TRBV5-4	TGTGCCAGCGAGGACAGGACAAGCTACGAGCAGTACTTC	CASEDRTSYEQYF
.	.	TRBJ2-1	TRBV6-1	TGTGCCAGCAGTGAATCGCCAGGGGAGGGCCATGAGCAGTTCTTC	CASSESPGEGHEQFF
.	.	TRBJ2-7	TRBV4-1	TGCGCCAGCAGCCAAGCGCCAGGAAGCTACGAGCAGTACTTC	CASSQAPGSYEQYF
.	TRBD2	TRBJ2-3	TRBV20-1	TGCAGTGCTAATGGACTAGCGGGACCGGGGGCAGATACGCAGTATTTT	CSANGLAGPGADTQYF
.	.	TRBJ1-1	TRBV2	TGTGCCAGCAGGATCGTTACCACTGAAGCTTTCTTT	CASRIVTTEAFF
.	TRBD1	TRBJ1-1	TRBV5-6	TGTGCCAGCAGCACGGATCTGGGACAGATGAACACTGAAGCTTTCTTT	CASSTDLGQMNTEAFF
.	TRBD1	TRBJ2-7	TRBV15	TGTGCCACCAGCAGTGGGACAGGAAATTACGAGCAGTACTTC	CATSSGTGNYEQYF
.	.	TRBJ2-7	TRBV19	TGTGCCAGTAGTATCGCGGGACAGATATACTCCTACGAGCAGTACTTC	CASSIAGQIYSYEQYF
.	TRBD2	TRBJ2-7	TRBV6-2/TRBV6-3	TGTGCCAGCAGTTGGGGACTAGCGGGAGTTTACGAGCAGTACTTC	CASSWGLAGVYEQYF
.	.	TRBJ2-7	TRBV6-6	TGTGCCACCACAGGTTACGAGCAGTACTTC	CATTGYEQYF
few	TRBD1	TRBJ2-7	TRBV13	TGTGCCAGCAGCTTAGCCGGGACAGGGATTAACGAGCAGTACTTC	CASSLAGTGINEQYF
.	TRBD2	TRBJ2-5	TRBV20-1	TGCAGTGCTAGAGATTCCGGGACTACACAAGAGACCCAGTACTTC	CSARDSGTTQETQYF
.	TRBD2	TRBJ2-1	TRBV20-1	TGCAGTGCTAGGGGGACTAGCGGACACCTAGACAGAGACCAGTTCTTC	CSARGTSGHLDRDQFF
.	.	TRBJ2-7	TRBV20-1	TGCAGTGCTAGAGTCCCGGGGGTCGGCCCCGCGCGAAACGAGCAGTACTTC	CSARVPGVGPARNEQYF
.	TRBD1	TRBJ1-1	TRBV29-1	TGCAGCGTCCAAGGGGGCGCGGGTCACACTGAAGCTTTCTTT	CSVQGGAGHTEAFF
.	TRBD2	TRBJ2-1	TRBV15	TGTGCCACCAGCAGAGATTGGTCTGGGACTAGCTTCTACAATGAGCAGTTCTTC	CATSRDWSGTSFYNEQFF
.	.	TRBJ1-2	TRBV7-9	TGTGCCAGTGAAGCGGGGGCTCGCAGGACCTTC	CASEAGARRTF
.	TRBD1	TRBJ2-7	TRBV19	TGTGCCAGTAGTATGGGGACAGATCTTTACGAGCAGTACTTC	CASSMGTDLYEQYF
.	.	TRBJ2-7	TRBV27	TGTGCCAGCAGTCGCGGGGGCGACTACGAGCAGTACTTC	CASSRGGDYEQYF
.	TRBD1	TRBJ2-2	TRBV4-1	TGCGCCAGCAGCCAAGGACAGGGCGCCGGGGAGCTGTTTTTT	CASSQGQGAGELFF
.	.	TRBJ2-7	TRBV29-1	TGCAGCGTTGCAATCTCCCACGAGCAGTACTTC	CSVAISHEQYF
.	.	TRBJ2-1	TRBV9	TGTGCCAGCAGCGTAAAAGGGCTAGCGAGCAATGAGCAGTTCTTC	CASSVKGLASNEQFF
.	.	TRBJ1-2	TRBV29-1	TGCAGCGTAGCAGGTTTAGCTAACTATGGCTACACCTTC	CSVAGLANYGYTF
.	.	TRBJ1-2	TRBV5-6	TGTGCCAGCAGCTCAACCAATGGCTACACCTTC	CASSSTNGYTF
.	.	TRBJ1-1	TRBV12-3/TRBV12-4	TGTGCCAGCAGGTCCCCGGGGGCTCTCAACACTGAAGCTTTCTTT	CASRSPGALNTEAFF
.	.	TRBJ2-1	TRBV14	TGTGCCAGCAGCTTTGGGGGAGGATACAATGAGCAGTTCTTC	CASSFGGGYNEQFF
.	TRBD1	TRBJ2-1	TRBV2	TGTGCCAGCACTGAACGACAGGGGCGGCTCAATGAGCAGTTCTTC	CASTERQGRLNEQFF
once	TRBD2	TRBJ2-1	TRBV28	TGTGCCAGCAGTCCCGGAGGACTAGCGGGAATCCCCAATGAGCAGTTCTTC	CASSPGGLAGIPNEQFF
.	.	TRBJ1-6	TRBV20-1	TGCAGTGCTAGAGACCCGACAGGTACCCTCCACTTT	CSARDPTGTLHF
.	.	TRBJ2-7	TRBV11-1	TGTGCCAGCAGCCGTTTTCGGGGGCAGGACGAGCAGTACTTC	CASSRFRGQDEQYF
.	.	TRBJ1-2	TRBV7-9	TGTGCCAGCAGCTCAACTAACTATGGCTACACCTTC	CASSSTNYGYTF
once	TRBD1	TRBJ1-2	TRBV12-3/TRBV12-4	TGTGCCAGCAGCCAACAGGGGGCCCACTATGGCTACACCTTC	CASSQQGAHYGYTF
.	.	TRBJ1-2	TRBV4-1	TGCGCCAGCAGCCAAGTTTCAGGGCGGGACTATGGCTACACCTTC	CASSQVSGRDYGYTF
.	.	TRBJ1-2	TRBV5-6	TGTGCCAGCAGCTTCACGGCCGGCTACACCTTC	CASSFTAGYTF